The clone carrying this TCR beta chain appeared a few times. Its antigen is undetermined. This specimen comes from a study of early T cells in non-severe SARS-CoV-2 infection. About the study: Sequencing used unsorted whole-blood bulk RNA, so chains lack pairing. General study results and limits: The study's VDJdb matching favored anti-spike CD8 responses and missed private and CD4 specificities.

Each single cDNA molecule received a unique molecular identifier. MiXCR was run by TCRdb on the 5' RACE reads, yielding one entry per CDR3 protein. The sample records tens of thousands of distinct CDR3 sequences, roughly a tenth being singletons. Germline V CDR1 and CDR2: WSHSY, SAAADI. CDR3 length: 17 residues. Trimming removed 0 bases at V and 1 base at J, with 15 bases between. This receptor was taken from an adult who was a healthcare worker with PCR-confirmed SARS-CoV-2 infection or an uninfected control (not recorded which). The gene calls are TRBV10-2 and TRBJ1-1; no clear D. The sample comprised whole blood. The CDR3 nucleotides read TGCGCCAGCAGTGAGTCGAATTCAATTACATGGAACACTGAAGCTTTCTTT. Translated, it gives CASSESNSITWNTEAFF.